These 14 T cell receptor beta chains originate from one sample sequenced in a study. TCRdb passed the 5' RACE reads through MiXCR, listing each CDR3 protein once. The sample lists about 6,400 distinct CDR3 sequences; approximately 59% were seen once. Sequencing used tumor-infiltrating memory CD4+ T cells sorted from the breast tumor. Subset noted: memory CD4+ T cells, CD4+CD45RO+CD25-. Receptors originate from a female donor with breast cancer.

V is TRBV24-1 and J is TRBJ2-1; D possibly uses TRBD1 or TRBD2 (5 bases each). Between the trimmed V and J ends, which lost 8 bases and 8 bases, there was a span of 9 bases. The CDR3 totals 11 residues. The germline V gene encodes CDR1 KGHDR and CDR2 SFDVKD. CDR3 DNA: TGTGCCACCAAGCAGGGAGATGAGCAGTTCTTC. It is translated as CATKQGDEQFF.

The chain joins TRBV12-3 or TRBV12-4 to TRBJ2-7, with D possibly TRBD1 on 6 matching bases. Between the trimmed V and J ends, which lost 1 base and 6 bases, there was a span of 25 bases. The CDR3 is made up of 18 amino acids. The CDR3 DNA sequence: TGTGCCAGCAGTTTAGGGCGACATACTCAGGGGAAAGGACGCGAGCAGTACTTC. It codes for CASSLGRHTQGKGREQYF.

DNA for the CDR3: TGTGCCAGCAGCCCCGGACTAGCGGGGGGGACAGATACGCAGTATTTT. It encodes CASSPGLAGGTDTQYF. V and J are TRBV12-3 or TRBV12-4 and TRBJ2-3; TRBD2 matches at 15 bases. The CDR3 has 16 amino acids. Germline trimming cut 6 bases from V and 3 bases from J; bases unmatched to any gene: 4.

CDR3 DNA sequence: TGCAGTGCCTTCGGGAGCACAGATACGCAGTATTTT. Protein product: CSAFGSTDTQYF. V gene TRBV20-1 combines with J gene TRBJ2-3; no clear D. This CDR3 has 12 amino acids. Germline V CDR1 and CDR2: DFQATT, SNEGSKA (reference sequence). Deletions cut 6 bases from V and 0 bases from J, with 7 bases between.

The chain has TRBV20-1 and TRBJ2-7; D is undetermined. The germline CDR1 and CDR2 sequences are DFQATT and SNEGSKA (reference sequence). CDR3 length equals 14 residues. V lost 0 bases to trimming and J lost 5 bases, with 14 bases between them. CDR3 residues: CSARDRTDVDEQYF. CDR3 DNA: TGCAGTGCTAGAGATAGGACGGACGTGGACGAGCAGTACTTC.

This clonotype has only a few counts. V is TRBV15 and J is TRBJ1-5; maybe TRBD1 (6 bases). This CDR3 comprises 15 residues. In germline, CDR1 is LNHNV, CDR2 YYDKDF (reference sequence). V lost 5 bases and J lost 3, with 14 bases in between. The CDR3, as DNA: TGTGCCACCAGCTCCCTTACAGGGTTCAATCAGCCCCAGCATTTT. Its protein is CATSSLTGFNQPQHF. Full variable domain (outside the CDR3, taken from reference TRBV15 and TRBJ1-5): DAMVIQNPRYQVTQFGKPVTLSCSQTLNHNVMYWYQQKSSQAPKLLFHYYDKDFNNEADTPDNFQSRRPNTSFCFLDIRSPGLGDTAMYLCATSSLTGFNQPQHFGDGTRLSIL.

This clonotype was seen once. The chain couples TRBV20-1 to TRBJ2-7; D is possibly TRBD1 (6 bases). This CDR3 comprises 14 residues. Trimming left V 7 bases short and J 0 bases short, with 16 bases between. Germline values: CDR1 DFQATT, CDR2 SNEGSKA (reference sequence). The CDR3, as DNA: TGCAGTGTCGGCGACCCCAGGGGCTCCTACGAGCAGTACTTC. Amino acids: CSVGDPRGSYEQYF.

The chain joins TRBV7-9 to TRBJ2-3; 10 bases are shared with TRBD1. The CDR3 is 16 residues long. J gave up 5 bases and V 1 base, and 6 bases lay outside the gene matches. The germline CDR1 and CDR2 sequences are SEHNR and FQNEAQ (reference sequence). CDR3 in amino acids: CASSLGRQGAGDTQYF. The CDR3 DNA follows: TGTGCCAGCAGCTTAGGACGACAGGGGGCCGGAGATACGCAGTATTTT.

The genes are TRBV19 and TRBJ2-1; D is undetermined. Per the germline V gene, CDR1 is LNHDA and CDR2 is SQIVND (reference sequence). V gave up 3 bases and J gave up 9 bases, with 12 bases separating them. This CDR3 is built from 13 residues. CDR3 in amino acids: CASSMSRQGEQFF. CDR3 nucleotide sequence: TGTGCCAGTAGTATGTCTAGGCAAGGTGAGCAGTTCTTC.

This clonotype occurred a few times. The CDR3 DNA reads TGCGCCAGCAGTCGTGACTTGATCAATGAGCAGTTCTTC. This codes for CASSRDLINEQFF. This chain uses TRBV5-1 with TRBJ2-1, with unresolved D. Between the trimmed V and J ends, which lost 5 bases and 6 bases, there was a span of 12 bases. The CDR3 is 13 residues long. Germline CDR1 reads SGHRS; CDR2 reads YFSETQ.

V is TRBV2 and J is TRBJ2-7; 8 bases are a match to TRBD2. Looked up from germline, CDR1 is SNHLY and CDR2 is FYNNEI. The CDR3 consists of 13 residues. V was pared by 6 bases and J by 3 bases, with 4 bases of the junction left unmatched. CDR3 region: CASSSGTSYEQYF. The DNA for the CDR3 is TGTGCCAGCAGCTCCGGGACTAGCTACGAGCAGTACTTC.

This clonotype was seen just once. The chain employs TRBV5-6 and TRBJ2-5; D is undetermined. This CDR3 comprises 10 residues. Germline lookup yields CDR1 SGHDT and CDR2 YYEEEE. Between the trimmed V and J ends, which lost 7 bases and 4 bases, there was a span of 5 bases. The CDR3 nucleotides read TGTGCCAGCGGCCTAGAGACCCAGTACTTC. Its protein product is CASGLETQYF.

The V and J genes are TRBV7-3 and TRBJ2-3, with 14 bases matching TRBD2. The CDR3 consists of 18 residues. After removal of 1 base from V and 3 bases from J, the junction contained 6 bases not matched to a gene. Germline V gene sequence: CDR1 SGHTA, CDR2 FQGTGA. The CDR3 DNA is TGTGCCAGCAGCTTAATCGTGACTAGCGGGGGGGAAACAGATACGCAGTATTTT. Its protein product is CASSLIVTSGGETDTQYF.

This chain joins TRBV5-1 and TRBJ1-2, with 7 bases identical to TRBD1. Germline V CDR1 and CDR2: SGHRS, YFSETQ. The length of the CDR3 is 13 residues. The V and J ends lost 4 bases and 1 base, in that order; junction bases with no gene match: 1. The CDR3 nucleotides are TGCGCCAGCAGCCGGGACAGTAACTATGGCTACACCTTC. Amino acids: CASSRDSNYGYTF.